The 2 T cell receptor beta chains reported below all come from one sample, sequenced in a study of response to subunit inactivated influenza vaccine. TCRdb reprocessed the RT-PCR reads via MiXCR and lists one record per CDR3 protein. In the table there are 150,000 to 200,000 distinct CDR3 sequences, about an eighth of which are singletons. The sample was also reused in another study, on T cells expressing NK-cell markers. From that second work: TCR beta cDNA was made by 5'RACE template switching with UMIs.

This material consisted of CD8+ T cells sorted from PBMCs, taken about 11 days after vaccination. The source of these receptors is a man aged 45 to 65 who received an inactivated influenza vaccine.

This clonotype was counted between two and nine times. The V gene is TRBV5-6, the J gene TRBJ2-1; tentative D call: TRBD2 (6 bases). The CDR3 length is 13 residues. Germline CDR1 SGHDT, CDR2 YYEEEE. Trimming took off 4 bases at V and 9 bases at J, with 14 bases between the two ends. As DNA, the CDR3 is TGTGCCAGCAGCGCCGGGACTTTCGGTGAGCAGTTCTTC. Translation: CASSAGTFGEQFF.

The rearrangement joins TRBV20-1 to TRBJ1-1; no firm D call. The CDR3 extends over 13 amino acids. With 0 bases removed from V and 7 bases from J, the gap between germline ends came to 12 bases. Germline values: CDR1 DFQATT, CDR2 SNEGSKA (reference sequence). The CDR3 nucleotides read TGCAGTGCTAGAGACCCTGGTGAAAATGAAGCTTTCTTT. Translated, it gives CSARDPGENEAFF.